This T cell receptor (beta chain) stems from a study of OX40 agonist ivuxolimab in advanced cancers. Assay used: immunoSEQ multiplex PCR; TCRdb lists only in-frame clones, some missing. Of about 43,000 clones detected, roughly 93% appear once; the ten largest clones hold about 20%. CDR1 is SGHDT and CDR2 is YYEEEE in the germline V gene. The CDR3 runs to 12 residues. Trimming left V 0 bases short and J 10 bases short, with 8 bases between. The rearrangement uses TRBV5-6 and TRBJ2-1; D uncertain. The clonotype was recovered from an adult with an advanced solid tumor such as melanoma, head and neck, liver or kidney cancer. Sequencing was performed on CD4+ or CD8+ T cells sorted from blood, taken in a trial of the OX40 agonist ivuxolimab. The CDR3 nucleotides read TGTGCCAGCAGCTTGGCTGGCGGCGAGCAGTTCTTC. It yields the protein CASSLAGGEQFF. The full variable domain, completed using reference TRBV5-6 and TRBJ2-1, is DAGVTQSPTHLIKTRGQQVTLRCSPKSGHDTVSWYQQALGQGPQFIFQYYEEEERQRGNFPDRFSGHQFPNYSSELNVNALLLGDSALYLCASSLAGGEQFFGPGTRLTVL.